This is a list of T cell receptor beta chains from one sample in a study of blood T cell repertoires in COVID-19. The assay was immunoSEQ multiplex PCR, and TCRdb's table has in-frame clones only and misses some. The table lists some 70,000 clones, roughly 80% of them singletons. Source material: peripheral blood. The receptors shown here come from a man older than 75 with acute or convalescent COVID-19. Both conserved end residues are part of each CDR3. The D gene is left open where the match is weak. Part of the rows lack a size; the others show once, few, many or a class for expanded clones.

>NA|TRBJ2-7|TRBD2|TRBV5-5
CASSPGGGDEQYF
TGTGCCAGCAGCCCCGGGGGGGGCGACGAGCAGTACTTC
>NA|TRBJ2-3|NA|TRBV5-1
CASSLVSSADTQYF
TGCGCCAGCAGCTTGGTTTCGTCTGCAGATACGCAGTATTTT
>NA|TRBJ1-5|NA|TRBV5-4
CASSLVGEPQHF
TGTGCCAGCAGCTTGGTGGGAGAGCCCCAGCATTTT
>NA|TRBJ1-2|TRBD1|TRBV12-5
CASGLDDRGSGYTF
TGTGCTAGTGGTTTGGATGACAGGGGGAGCGGCTACACCTTC
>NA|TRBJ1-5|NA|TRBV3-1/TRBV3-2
CASSQTLISNQPQHF
TGTGCCAGCAGCCAAACTCTCATTAGCAATCAGCCCCAGCATTTT
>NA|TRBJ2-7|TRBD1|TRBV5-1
CASSLGGDRGSYEQYF
TGCGCCAGCAGCTTGGGGGGTGACAGGGGCAGTTACGAGCAGTACTTC
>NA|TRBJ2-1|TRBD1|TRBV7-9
CASSRTGVDEQFF
TGTGCCAGCAGCCGAACAGGGGTCGATGAGCAGTTCTTC
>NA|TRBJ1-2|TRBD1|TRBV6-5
CASSTLGTGHYGYTF
TGTGCCAGCAGTACCCTGGGGACAGGACATTATGGCTACACCTTC
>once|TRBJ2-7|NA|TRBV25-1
CASSRDTYEQYF
TGTGCCAGCAGCAGAGACACCTACGAGCAGTACTTC
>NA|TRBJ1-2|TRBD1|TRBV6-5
CASTYDRGLDYGYTF
TGTGCCAGCACTTACGACAGGGGGCTTGACTATGGCTACACCTTC
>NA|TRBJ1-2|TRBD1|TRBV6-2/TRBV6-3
CASSIDIPRGLKYYGYTF
TGTGCCAGCAGCATCGATATTCCCAGGGGGCTAAAGTACTATGGCTACACCTTC
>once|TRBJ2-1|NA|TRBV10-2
CASKIDNEQFF
TGCGCCAGCAAAATCGACAATGAGCAGTTCTTC
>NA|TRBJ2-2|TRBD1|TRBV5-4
CASSLTGGPTGELFF
TGTGCCAGCAGCTTAACAGGGGGCCCCACCGGGGAGCTGTTTTTT
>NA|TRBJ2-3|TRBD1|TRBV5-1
CASSLGQGVYTDTQYF
TGCGCCAGCAGCTTGGGGCAGGGGGTATACACAGATACGCAGTATTTT
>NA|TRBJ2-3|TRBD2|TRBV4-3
CASSHARLAGGQGDTQYF
TGCGCCAGCAGCCACGCCAGACTAGCGGGAGGGCAGGGCGATACGCAGTATTTT
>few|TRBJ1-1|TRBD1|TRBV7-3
CASSSGQGNTEAFF
TGTGCCAGCAGCTCGGGACAGGGGAACACTGAAGCTTTCTTT
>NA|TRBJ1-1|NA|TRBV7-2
CASSLARQTGFIEAFF
TGTGCCAGCAGCTTAGCGAGACAAACAGGGTTTATTGAAGCTTTCTTT
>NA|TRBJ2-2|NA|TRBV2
CAGQRGTSNTGELFF
TGTGCCGGGCAGAGGGGGACCTCGAACACCGGGGAGCTGTTTTTT
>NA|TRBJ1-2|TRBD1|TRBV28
CASSAVATGANYGYTF
TGTGCCAGCAGTGCGGTCGCGACAGGGGCCAACTATGGCTACACCTTC
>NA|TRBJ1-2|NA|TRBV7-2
CASSLLQGGRKSGYTF
TGTGCCAGCAGCTTACTTCAGGGCGGACGGAAATCTGGCTACACCTTC
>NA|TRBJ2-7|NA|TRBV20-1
CSARDEAYRHF
TGCAGTGCTAGAGACGAAGCATACAGGCACTTC
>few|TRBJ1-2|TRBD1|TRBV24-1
CATSDWGGQGKDYGYTF
TGTGCCACCAGTGATTGGGGAGGACAGGGGAAAGACTATGGCTACACCTTC
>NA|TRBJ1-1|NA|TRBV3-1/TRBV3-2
CASSRTSNTEAFF
TGTGCCAGCAGCCGGACATCGAACACTGAAGCTTTCTTT
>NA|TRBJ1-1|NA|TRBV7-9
CASSPRTGSNTEAFF
TGTGCCAGCAGCCCACGAACAGGGTCCAACACTGAAGCTTTCTTT
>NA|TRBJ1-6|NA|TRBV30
CAWSVAQFNSPLHF
TGTGCCTGGAGTGTCGCTCAGTTTAATTCACCCCTCCACTTT
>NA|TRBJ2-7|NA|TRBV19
CATTKTRGATLYEQYF
TGTGCCACCACGAAAACTCGGGGGGCTACGCTCTACGAGCAGTACTTC
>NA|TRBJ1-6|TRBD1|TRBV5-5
CASSLDGTGGSNSPLHF
TGTGCCAGCAGCTTGGATGGGACAGGGGGCTCTAATTCACCCCTCCACTTT
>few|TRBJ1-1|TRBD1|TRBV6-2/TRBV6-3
CASSTPEQGVTEAFF
TGTGCCAGCAGTACCCCTGAACAGGGGGTGACTGAAGCTTTCTTT
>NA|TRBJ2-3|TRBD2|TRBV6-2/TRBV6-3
CASSPGTSVTDTQYF
TGTGCCAGCAGTCCCGGGACTAGCGTCACAGATACGCAGTATTTT
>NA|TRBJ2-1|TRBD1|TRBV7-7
CASSQGSSYNEQFF
TGTGCTAGTTCACAGGGGTCATCCTACAATGAGCAGTTCTTC
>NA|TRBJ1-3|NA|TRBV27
CASSLSARGDPSSGNTIYF
TGTGCCAGCAGTTTATCGGCCCGGGGGGATCCGAGCTCTGGAAACACCATATATTTT
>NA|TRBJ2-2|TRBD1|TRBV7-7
CASSFETGGTGELFF
TGTGCCAGCAGCTTCGAGACAGGGGGTACCGGGGAGCTGTTTTTT
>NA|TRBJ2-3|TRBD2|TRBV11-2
CASSLRTSGDTQYF
TGTGCCAGCAGTTTACGGACTAGCGGCGATACGCAGTATTTT
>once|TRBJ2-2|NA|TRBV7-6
CASSPRYRFANTGELFF
TGTGCCAGCAGTCCCAGGTACCGGTTCGCGAACACCGGGGAGCTGTTTTTT
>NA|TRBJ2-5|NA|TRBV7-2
CASSPQGETQYF
TGTGCCAGCAGCCCCCAGGGGGAGACCCAGTACTTC
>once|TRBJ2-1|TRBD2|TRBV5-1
CASSLGLAAIPRGNEQFF
TGCGCCAGCAGCCTGGGACTAGCGGCAATACCAAGGGGCAATGAGCAGTTCTTC
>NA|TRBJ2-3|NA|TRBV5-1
CASSLSQRSSTDTQYF
TGCGCCAGCAGCCTATCACAGAGATCTAGCACAGATACGCAGTATTTT